The entry that follows covers one TCR beta chain sequence. V gave up 5 bases and J gave up 4 bases; unmatched junction bases: 9. Germline lookup yields CDR1 SGHTA and CDR2 FQGNSA. The CDR3 totals 15 residues. This table comes from immunoSEQ multiplex PCR, and its TCRdb copy is limited to in-frame clones, with some not included. This table holds some 21,000 clones, 83% found once. The data were obtained in a study of blood T cell repertoires in COVID-19. The V gene is TRBV7-2, the J gene TRBJ1-1, with 8 bases identical to TRBD1. Sequenced: peripheral blood. The TCR originated in a human donor in a cohort sampled during active COVID-19. The CDR3 is CASSPNRGVGTEAFF. The CDR3 nucleotides are TGTGCCAGCAGCCCGAACAGGGGGGTAGGCACTGAAGCTTTCTTT.